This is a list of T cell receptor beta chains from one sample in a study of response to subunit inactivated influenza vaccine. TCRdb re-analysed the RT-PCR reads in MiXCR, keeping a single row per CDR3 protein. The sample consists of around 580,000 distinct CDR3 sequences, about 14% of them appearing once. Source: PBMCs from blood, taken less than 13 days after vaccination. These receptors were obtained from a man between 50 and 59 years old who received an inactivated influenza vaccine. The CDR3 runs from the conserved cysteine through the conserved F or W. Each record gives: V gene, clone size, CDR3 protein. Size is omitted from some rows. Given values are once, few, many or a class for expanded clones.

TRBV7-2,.,CASSVETNTEAFF
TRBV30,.,CAWSVTSGRYEQYF
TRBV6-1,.,CASKLAGSHLDTQYF
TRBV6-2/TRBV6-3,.,CASSTRRTSTEAFF
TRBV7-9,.,CASSSTGRTPYNEQFF
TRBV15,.,CATSRDPGLAIYEQYF
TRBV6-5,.,CASSYDRDGNTIYF
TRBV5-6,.,CASSHRGETQYF
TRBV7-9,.,CASSLGLQGATEAFF
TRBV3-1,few,CASSHSGGEPAFF
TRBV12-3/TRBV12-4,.,CASSSYSGNTIYF
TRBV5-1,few,CASKRGGLPNTGELFF
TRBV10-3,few,CAIRDRGRVGEQFF
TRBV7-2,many,CASSLDGGVSPLHF
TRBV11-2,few,CASSPPGLGYEQYF
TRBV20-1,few,CSATTWGTGIYEQYF
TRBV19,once,CASSKFGTPTDTQYF
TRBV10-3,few,CAISEGVAGGNEQFF
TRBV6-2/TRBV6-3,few,CASSYGHRINQPQHF
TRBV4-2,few,CASSQDWAGAGNEKLFF
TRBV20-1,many,CSASLGYIQYF
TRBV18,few,CASSRDRGSVKPQHF
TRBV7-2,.,CASSLSETEELFF
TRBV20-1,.,CSARPAGRERQQYF
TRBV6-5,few,CASSYSNGDTGELFF
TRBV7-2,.,CASSLLALGNGYTF
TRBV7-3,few,CASSLMDSTDTQYF
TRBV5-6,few,CASNPGGGYEQFF
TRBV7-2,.,CASSPSFTDTQYF
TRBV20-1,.,CSARFPALYEQYF
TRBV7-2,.,CASGQTGTGLAYNEQFF
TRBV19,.,CASRPGSNQPQHF
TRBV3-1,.,CASSPLATGELFF
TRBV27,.,CASSISSGDYNEQFF
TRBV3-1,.,CASSQDLTENQPQHF
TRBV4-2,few,CASSQDGTSGYEQYF
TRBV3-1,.,CASSQDGRVGELFF
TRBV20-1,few,CSTTPPGDQPQHF
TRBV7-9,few,CASAQDIGNTIYF
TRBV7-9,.,CASSPEGGWNTGELFF
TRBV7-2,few,CATQSGSADTQYF
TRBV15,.,CATSSGSGSLDTQYF
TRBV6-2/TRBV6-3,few,CASSYSIFGQVIYEQYF
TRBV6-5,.,CASSYSGRTYEQYF
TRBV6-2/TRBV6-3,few,CASSYQGGLRGELFF
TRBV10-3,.,CAISESRAGGQPQHF
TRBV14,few,CASSQTSGRTFYEQYF
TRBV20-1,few,CSARMFGSGDEQFF